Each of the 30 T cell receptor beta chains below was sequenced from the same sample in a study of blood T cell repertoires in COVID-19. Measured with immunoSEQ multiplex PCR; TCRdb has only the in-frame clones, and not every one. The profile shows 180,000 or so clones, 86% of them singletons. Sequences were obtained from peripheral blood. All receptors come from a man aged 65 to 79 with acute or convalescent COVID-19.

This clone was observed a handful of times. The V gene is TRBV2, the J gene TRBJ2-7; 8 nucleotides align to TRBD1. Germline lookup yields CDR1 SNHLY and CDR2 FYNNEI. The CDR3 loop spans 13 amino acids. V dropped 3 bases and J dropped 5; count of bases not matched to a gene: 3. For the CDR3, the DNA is TGTGCCAGCAGTGACAGGGGGCAGGACGAGCAGTACTTC. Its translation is CASSDRGQDEQYF.

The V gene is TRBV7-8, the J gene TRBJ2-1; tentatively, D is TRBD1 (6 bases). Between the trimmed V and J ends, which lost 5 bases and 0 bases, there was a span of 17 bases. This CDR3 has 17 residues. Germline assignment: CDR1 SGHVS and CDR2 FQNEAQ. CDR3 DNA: TGTGCCAGCAGCCCCCGGACAGCCCAGAGCTCCTACAATGAGCAGTTCTTC. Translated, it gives CASSPRTAQSSYNEQFF.

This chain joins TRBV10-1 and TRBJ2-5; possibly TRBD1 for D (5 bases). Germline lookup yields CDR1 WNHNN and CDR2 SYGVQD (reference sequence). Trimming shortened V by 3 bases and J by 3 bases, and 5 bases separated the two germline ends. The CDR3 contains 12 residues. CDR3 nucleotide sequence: TGCGCCAGCAGTGACAGGGAAGAGACCCAGTACTTC. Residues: CASSDREETQYF.

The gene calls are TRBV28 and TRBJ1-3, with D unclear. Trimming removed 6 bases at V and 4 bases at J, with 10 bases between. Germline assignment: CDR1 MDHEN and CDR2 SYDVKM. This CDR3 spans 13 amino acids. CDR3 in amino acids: CASRHARGNTIYF. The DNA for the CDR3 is TGTGCCAGCAGACACGCCCGCGGAAACACCATATATTTT.

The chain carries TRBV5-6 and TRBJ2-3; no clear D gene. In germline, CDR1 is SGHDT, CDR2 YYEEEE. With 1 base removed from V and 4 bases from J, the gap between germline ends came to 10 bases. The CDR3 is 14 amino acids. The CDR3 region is CASSLNPESDTQYF. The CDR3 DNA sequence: TGTGCCAGCAGCTTGAATCCAGAATCAGATACGCAGTATTTT.

The CDR3 DNA reads as TGTGCCAGCGCCGACCACCCGACAGGGGGCGCCTGGGATCAGCCCCAGCATTTT. It is translated as CASADHPTGGAWDQPQHF. The chain joins TRBV27 to TRBJ1-5; 10 bases match TRBD1. CDR1 and CDR2 (germline): MNHEY, SMNVEV (reference sequence). This CDR3 contains 18 residues. V lost 8 bases to trimming and J lost 5 bases; unmatched junction nucleotides: 18.

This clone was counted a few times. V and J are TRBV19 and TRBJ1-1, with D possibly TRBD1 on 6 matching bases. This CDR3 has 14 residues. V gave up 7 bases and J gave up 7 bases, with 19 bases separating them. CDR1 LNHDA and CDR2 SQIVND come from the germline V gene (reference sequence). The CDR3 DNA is TGTGCCAGTAATACCGCGGCTTACAGGGTTGAAGCTTTCTTT. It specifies CASNTAAYRVEAFF.

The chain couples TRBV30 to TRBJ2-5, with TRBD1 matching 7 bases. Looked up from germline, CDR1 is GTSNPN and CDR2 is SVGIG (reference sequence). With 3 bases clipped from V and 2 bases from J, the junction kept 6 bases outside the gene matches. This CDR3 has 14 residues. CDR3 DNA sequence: TGTGCCTGGAGGATTACAGGGGATCAAGAGACCCAGTACTTC. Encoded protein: CAWRITGDQETQYF.

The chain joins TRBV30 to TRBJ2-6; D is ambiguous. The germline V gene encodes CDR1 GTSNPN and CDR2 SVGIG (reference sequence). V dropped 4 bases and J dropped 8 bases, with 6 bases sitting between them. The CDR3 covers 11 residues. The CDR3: CAWTLSNVLTF. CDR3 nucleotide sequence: TGTGCCTGGACATTGTCCAACGTCCTGACTTTC.

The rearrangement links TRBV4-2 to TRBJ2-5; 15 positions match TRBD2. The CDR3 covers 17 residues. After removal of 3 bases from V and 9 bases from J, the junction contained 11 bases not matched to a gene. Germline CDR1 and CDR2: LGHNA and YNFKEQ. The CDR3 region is CASSQGLAGGAFVAQYF. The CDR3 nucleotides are TGTGCCAGCAGCCAGGGACTAGCGGGGGGCGCTTTTGTGGCCCAGTACTTC.

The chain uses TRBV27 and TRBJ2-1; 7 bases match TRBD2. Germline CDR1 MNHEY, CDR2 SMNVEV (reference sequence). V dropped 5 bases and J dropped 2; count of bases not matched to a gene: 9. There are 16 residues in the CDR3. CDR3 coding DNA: TGTGCCAGCAGTCCCCCACGGAGCGGGGCCTACAATGAGCAGTTCTTC. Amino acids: CASSPPRSGAYNEQFF.

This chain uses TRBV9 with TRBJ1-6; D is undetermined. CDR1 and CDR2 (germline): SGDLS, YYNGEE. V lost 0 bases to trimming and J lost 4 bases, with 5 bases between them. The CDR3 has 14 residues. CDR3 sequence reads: CASSVDSYNSPLHF. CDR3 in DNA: TGTGCCAGCAGCGTAGATTCGTATAATTCACCCCTCCACTTT.

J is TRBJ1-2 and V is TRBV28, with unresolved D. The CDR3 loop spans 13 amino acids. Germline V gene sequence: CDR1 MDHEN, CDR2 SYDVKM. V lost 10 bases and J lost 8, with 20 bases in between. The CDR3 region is CATRTGAFEGYTF. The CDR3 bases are TGTGCCACCAGGACGGGTGCCTTTGAGGGCTACACCTTC.

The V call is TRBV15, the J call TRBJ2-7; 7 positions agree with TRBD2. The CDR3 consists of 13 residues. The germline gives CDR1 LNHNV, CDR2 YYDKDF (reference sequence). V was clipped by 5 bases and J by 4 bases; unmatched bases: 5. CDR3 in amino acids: CATSPGREYEQYF. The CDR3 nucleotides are TGTGCCACCAGCCCCGGGCGGGAGTACGAGCAGTACTTC.

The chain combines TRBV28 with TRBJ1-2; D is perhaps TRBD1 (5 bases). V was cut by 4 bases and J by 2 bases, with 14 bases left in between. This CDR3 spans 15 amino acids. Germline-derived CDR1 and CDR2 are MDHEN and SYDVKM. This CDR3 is CASSSPGGGNYGYTF. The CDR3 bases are TGTGCCAGCAGTTCCCCGGGGGGAGGAAACTATGGCTACACCTTC.

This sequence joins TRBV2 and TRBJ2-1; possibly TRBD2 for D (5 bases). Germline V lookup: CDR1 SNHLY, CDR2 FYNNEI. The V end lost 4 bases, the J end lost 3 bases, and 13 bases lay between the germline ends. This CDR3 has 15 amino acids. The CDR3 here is CASSVTTRDYNEQFF. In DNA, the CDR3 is TGTGCCAGCAGTGTTACAACGAGGGACTACAATGAGCAGTTCTTC.

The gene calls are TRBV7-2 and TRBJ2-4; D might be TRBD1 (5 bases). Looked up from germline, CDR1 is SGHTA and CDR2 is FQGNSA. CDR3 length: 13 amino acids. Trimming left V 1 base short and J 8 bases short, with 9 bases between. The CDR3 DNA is TGTGCCAGCAGCTTAGATAAAGGGGACATTCAGTACTTC. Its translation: CASSLDKGDIQYF.

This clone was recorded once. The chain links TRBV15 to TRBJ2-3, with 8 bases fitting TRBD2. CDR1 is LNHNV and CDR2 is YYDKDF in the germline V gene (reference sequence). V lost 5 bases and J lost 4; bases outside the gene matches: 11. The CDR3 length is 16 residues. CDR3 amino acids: CATSAPREGRADTQYF. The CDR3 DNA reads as TGTGCCACCAGCGCCCCCCGGGAGGGCCGCGCAGATACGCAGTATTTT.

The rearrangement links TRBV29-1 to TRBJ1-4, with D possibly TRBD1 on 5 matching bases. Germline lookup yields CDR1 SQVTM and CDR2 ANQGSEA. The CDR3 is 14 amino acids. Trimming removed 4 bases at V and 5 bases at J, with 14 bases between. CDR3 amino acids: CSVAPRGGNEKLFF. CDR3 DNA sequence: TGCAGCGTTGCACCCCGGGGGGGGAATGAAAAACTGTTTTTT.

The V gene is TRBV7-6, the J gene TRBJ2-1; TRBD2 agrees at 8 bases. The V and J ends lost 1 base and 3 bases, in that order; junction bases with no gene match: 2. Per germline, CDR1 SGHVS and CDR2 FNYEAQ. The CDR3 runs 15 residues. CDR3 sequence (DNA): TGTGCCAGCAGCTTAGATGCGGGGGGCTACAATGAGCAGTTCTTC. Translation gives CASSLDAGGYNEQFF.

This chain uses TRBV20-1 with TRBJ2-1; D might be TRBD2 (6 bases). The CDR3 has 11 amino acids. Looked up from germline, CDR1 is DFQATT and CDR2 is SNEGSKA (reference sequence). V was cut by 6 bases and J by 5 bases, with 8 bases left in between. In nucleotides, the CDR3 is TGCAGTGCAATAGCGGACAATGAGCAGTTCTTC. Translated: CSAIADNEQFF.

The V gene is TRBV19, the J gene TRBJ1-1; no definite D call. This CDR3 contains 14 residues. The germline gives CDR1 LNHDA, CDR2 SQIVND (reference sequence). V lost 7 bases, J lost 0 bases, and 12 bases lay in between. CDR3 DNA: TGTGCCAGTAAGAGGTTAGTGGTGAACACTGAAGCTTTCTTT. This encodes CASKRLVVNTEAFF.

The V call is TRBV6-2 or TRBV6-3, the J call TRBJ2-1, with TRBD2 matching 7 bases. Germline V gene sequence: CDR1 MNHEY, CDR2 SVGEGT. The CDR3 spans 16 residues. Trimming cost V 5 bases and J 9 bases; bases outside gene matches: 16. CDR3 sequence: CASSRWGGGEDTEQFF. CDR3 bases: TGTGCCAGCAGTCGCTGGGGGGGAGGGGAAGACACTGAGCAGTTCTTC.

DNA of the CDR3: TGTGCCAGCAGCCCGATCGGACAGAACTATGGCTACACCTTC. Protein product: CASSPIGQNYGYTF. The V and J genes are TRBV4-2 and TRBJ1-2; TRBD1 might be the D (6 bases). Trimming cost V 4 bases and J 2 bases, with 11 bases left between them. Germline V CDR1 and CDR2: LGHNA, YNFKEQ. The CDR3 is 14 amino acids.

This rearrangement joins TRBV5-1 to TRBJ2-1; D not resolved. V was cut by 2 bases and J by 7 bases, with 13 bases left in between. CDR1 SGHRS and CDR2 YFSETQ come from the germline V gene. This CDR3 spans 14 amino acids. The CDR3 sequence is CASSFGAYENEQFF. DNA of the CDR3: TGCGCCAGCAGCTTTGGAGCCTACGAAAATGAGCAGTTCTTC.

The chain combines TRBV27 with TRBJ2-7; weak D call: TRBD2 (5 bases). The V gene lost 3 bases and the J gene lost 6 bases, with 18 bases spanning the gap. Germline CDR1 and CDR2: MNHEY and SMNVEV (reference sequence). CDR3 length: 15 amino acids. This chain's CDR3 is CASSFAAGSSLEQYF. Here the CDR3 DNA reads TGTGCCAGCAGTTTCGCGGCGGGCTCCTCCCTCGAGCAGTACTTC.

The CDR3 sequence is CASSFARYGEQYF. CDR3 coding DNA: TGTGCCAGCAGCTTCGCTAGGTACGGCGAGCAGTACTTC. The V gene is TRBV3-1 (or the pseudogene TRBV3-2), the J gene TRBJ2-7; D ambiguous. The germline V and J ends were trimmed by 5 bases and 6 bases, with 14 bases remaining between them. This CDR3 is built from 13 residues. Germline CDR1 reads LGHDT; CDR2 reads YNNKEL (reference sequence).

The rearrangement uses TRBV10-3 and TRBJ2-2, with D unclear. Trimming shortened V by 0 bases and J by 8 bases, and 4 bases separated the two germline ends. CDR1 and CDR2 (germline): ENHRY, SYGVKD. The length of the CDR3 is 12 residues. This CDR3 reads CAISESQGELFF. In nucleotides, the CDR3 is TGTGCCATCAGTGAGTCCCAGGGGGAGCTGTTTTTT.

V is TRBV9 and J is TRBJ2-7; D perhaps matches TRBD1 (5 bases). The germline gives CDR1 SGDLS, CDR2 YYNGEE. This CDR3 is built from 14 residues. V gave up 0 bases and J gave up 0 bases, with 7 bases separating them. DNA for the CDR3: TGTGCCAGCAGCGTAGGGGGCCCCTCCTACGAGCAGTACTTC. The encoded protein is CASSVGGPSYEQYF.

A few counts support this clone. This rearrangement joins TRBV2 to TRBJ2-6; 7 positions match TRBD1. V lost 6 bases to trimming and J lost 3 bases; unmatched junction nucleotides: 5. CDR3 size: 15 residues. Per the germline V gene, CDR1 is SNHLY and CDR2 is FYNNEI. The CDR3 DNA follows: TGTGCCAGCAGGGTCCAGGGGGATGGGGCCAACGTCCTGACTTTC. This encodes CASRVQGDGANVLTF.